The rows below give T cell receptor beta chains drawn from one sample of a study of follicular helper T cells after annual influenza vaccination. TCRdb's table, derived via immunoSEQ multiplex PCR, lists solely in-frame clones and lacks some. The data show a few thousand clones, roughly 80% seen once. This specimen was CXCR5- memory CD4+ T cells sorted from blood, taken 7 days after influenza vaccination. The source is an adult who received the influenza vaccine. CDR3s include the opening cysteine and the closing phenylalanine or tryptophan. A D gene is named only where the DNA matches it firmly. The listing skips clone size in some rows; elsewhere it reads once, few, many or a size class.

V gene	D gene	J gene	clone size	CDR3 protein	CDR3 DNA
TRBV7-9	NA	TRBJ2-7	NA	CASSSLAPSPYEQYF	TGTGCCAGCAGTTCCCTGGCTCCTTCTCCCTACGAGCAGTACTTC
TRBV2	TRBD1	TRBJ1-1	NA	CASTQGSWTEAFF	TGTGCCAGCACACAGGGGAGTTGGACTGAAGCTTTCTTT
TRBV11-2	NA	TRBJ1-2	NA	CASSPIHDNYGYTF	TGTGCCAGCAGCCCTATTCACGACAACTATGGCTACACCTTC
TRBV5-1	TRBD2	TRBJ2-1	NA	CASSLATSGGANEQFF	TGCGCCAGCAGCTTGGCAACTAGCGGGGGGGCCAATGAGCAGTTCTTC
TRBV11-2	TRBD1	TRBJ1-2	few	CASSFGTGGDYGYTF	TGTGCCAGCAGCTTCGGGACAGGGGGGGACTATGGCTACACCTTC
TRBV18	NA	TRBJ2-1	NA	CASSPTSSYNEQFF	TGTGCCAGCTCACCGACTAGCTCCTACAATGAGCAGTTCTTC
TRBV6-1	NA	TRBJ2-7	NA	CASSEGAFRREEYF	TGTGCCAGCAGTGAAGGTGCCTTTCGCAGGGAGGAGTACTTC
TRBV10-3	NA	TRBJ2-5	NA	CAISESTETQYF	TGTGCCATCAGTGAGTCCACCGAGACCCAGTACTTC
TRBV28	NA	TRBJ2-1	NA	CASLPGGTLYNEQFF	TGTGCCAGCCTACCCGGGGGGACACTTTACAATGAGCAGTTCTTC
TRBV7-2	NA	TRBJ2-7	NA	CASSYNAGPIQHEQYF	TGTGCCAGCAGCTATAACGCGGGGCCCATTCAGCACGAGCAGTACTTC
TRBV29-1	NA	TRBJ1-3	NA	CSVGRGQGNTIYF	TGCAGCGTTGGGCGGGGGCAAGGAAACACCATATATTTT
TRBV5-3	NA	TRBJ1-2	NA	CARSLQFNYGYTF	TGTGCCAGAAGCTTGCAGTTCAACTATGGCTACACCTTC
TRBV9	TRBD1	TRBJ1-2	NA	CASSFRGLYGYTF	TGTGCCAGCAGCTTCAGGGGGCTCTATGGCTACACCTTC
TRBV14	NA	TRBJ2-1	NA	CASSQDVSNLYNEQFF	TGTGCCAGCAGCCAAGATGTTAGCAACCTTTACAATGAGCAGTTCTTC
TRBV29-1	TRBD1	TRBJ1-2	NA	CSGGGTGGETF	TGCAGCGGAGGAGGGACAGGGGGCGAAACCTTC
TRBV4-2	NA	TRBJ2-5	NA	CASSPEGRMPQETQYF	TGTGCCAGCAGCCCCGAGGGCAGGATGCCCCAAGAGACCCAGTACTTC
TRBV11-3	NA	TRBJ2-7	NA	CASSLSTDSVASYEQYF	TGTGCCAGCAGCCTATCGACAGACTCGGTCGCCTCCTACGAGCAGTACTTC
TRBV19	TRBD1	TRBJ1-6	NA	CASGGQYNSPLHF	TGTGCCAGTGGGGGACAGTATAATTCACCCCTCCACTTT
TRBV27	TRBD1	TRBJ1-2	NA	CASMTRDRAGGYTF	TGTGCCAGCATGACCCGGGACAGGGCCGGCGGCTACACCTTC
TRBV7-7	NA	TRBJ2-5	NA	CASSLAHKDRETQYF	TGTGCCAGCAGCTTAGCCCATAAAGACAGAGAGACCCAGTACTTC
TRBV9	NA	TRBJ1-1	once	CASSAIQENTEAFF	TGTGCCAGCAGCGCGATTCAGGAGAACACTGAAGCTTTCTTT
TRBV5-1	TRBD1	TRBJ2-3	NA	CASSFGTGGTDTQYF	TGCGCCAGCAGCTTCGGGACAGGAGGCACAGATACGCAGTATTTT